The source of this TCR delta chain is a study of Vδ1+ human thymocytes. General study points: Thymic TRG and TRD repertoires appeared highly polyclonal. Despite high sort purity, roughly 19% of thymic T cell receptor delta sequences were Vdelta2.

Sequences come from RNA converted to cDNA by reverse transcription. Multiplex PCR used pooled V-gene forward primers and a constant-region reverse primer to amplify CDR3s. TCRdb made new clone calls on the multiplex PCR reads using CATT. The sample contains approximately 25,000 delta-chain clones, approximately 7% of which appear only once. Alphabeta T cells were depleted, then CD3+ Vdelta1+ Vdelta2- thymocytes were FACS-sorted. As regards this clone: Its antigen is not known.

With V trimmed by 3 bases and J by 0 bases, 28 bases remained unmatched. Germline-derived CDR1 and CDR2 are TSWWSYY and QGS. The CDR3 spans 25 residues. This clonotype was sampled from a girl under three years old who had congenital heart surgery. The rearrangement uses TRDV1 and TRDJ1, with 13 bases that match TRDD3. The specimen sequenced was Vdelta1+ gamma-delta thymocytes from the thymus. The subset was: FACS-sorted CD3+ TCRalphabeta- TCRVdelta1+ TCRVdelta2- thymocytes. The DNA of the CDR3 is TGTGCTCTTGGGGACCCGGCAGCCGTCCCCACTTACATACTGGGGGATACGCTCCACACCGATAAACTCATCTTT. It encodes CALGDPAAVPTYILGDTLHTDKLIF.